The sequence of this T cell receptor beta chain was determined in a study of radiotherapy plus CTLA-4 blockade in lung cancer. Repertoires were generated with immunoSEQ multiplex PCR, while TCRdb's copy carries only in-frame clones and drops some. Of about 49,000 clones in the sample, roughly 81% were seen once. V was pared by 7 bases and J by 3 bases, with 7 bases between. This CDR3 region has 11 residues. Per the germline V gene, CDR1 is SGHVS and CDR2 is FQNEAQ. Patients with chemo-refractory metastatic non-small-cell lung cancer received focal radiation plus CTLA-4 blockade with ipilimumab. This clone was observed a handful of times.

This sequence was found in a human donor with non-small cell lung cancer whose response to radiotherapy plus ipilimumab could not be evaluated. J is TRBJ2-7 and V is TRBV7-8; D unclear. This sample comprised peripheral blood, obtained from a patient treated with radiotherapy plus ipilimumab. The CDR3 sequence is CASTDFYEQYF. In DNA form, the CDR3 reads TGTGCCAGCACCGACTTCTACGAGCAGTACTTC.